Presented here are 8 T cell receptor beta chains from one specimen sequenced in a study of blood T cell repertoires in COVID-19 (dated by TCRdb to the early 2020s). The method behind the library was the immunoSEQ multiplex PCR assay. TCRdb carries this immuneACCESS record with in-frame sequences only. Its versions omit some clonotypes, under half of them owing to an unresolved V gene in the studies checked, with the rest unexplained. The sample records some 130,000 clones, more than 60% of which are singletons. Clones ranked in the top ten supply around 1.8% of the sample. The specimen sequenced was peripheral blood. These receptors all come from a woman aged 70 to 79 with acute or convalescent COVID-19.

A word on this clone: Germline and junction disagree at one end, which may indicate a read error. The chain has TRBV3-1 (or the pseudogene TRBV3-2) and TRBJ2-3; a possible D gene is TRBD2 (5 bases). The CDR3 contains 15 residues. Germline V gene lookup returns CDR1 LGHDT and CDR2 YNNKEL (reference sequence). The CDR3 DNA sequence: TGTGCCAGCAGCCAAGAGGCCGGGGTCACATATACGCAGTATTTT. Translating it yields CASSQEAGVTYTQYF.

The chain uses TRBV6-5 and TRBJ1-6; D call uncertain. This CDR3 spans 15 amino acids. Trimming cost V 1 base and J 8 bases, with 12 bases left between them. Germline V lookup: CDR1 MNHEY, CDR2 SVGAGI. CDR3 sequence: CASSYFATPHSPLHF. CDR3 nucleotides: TGTGCCAGCAGTTACTTCGCGACACCTCATTCACCCCTCCACTTT.

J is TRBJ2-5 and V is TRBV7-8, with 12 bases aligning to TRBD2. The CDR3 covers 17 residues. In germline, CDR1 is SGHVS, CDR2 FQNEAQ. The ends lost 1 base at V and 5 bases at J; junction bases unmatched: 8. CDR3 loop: CASSLGTSGKGWETQYF. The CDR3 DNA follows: TGTGCCAGCAGCTTAGGGACTAGCGGGAAAGGATGGGAGACCCAGTACTTC.

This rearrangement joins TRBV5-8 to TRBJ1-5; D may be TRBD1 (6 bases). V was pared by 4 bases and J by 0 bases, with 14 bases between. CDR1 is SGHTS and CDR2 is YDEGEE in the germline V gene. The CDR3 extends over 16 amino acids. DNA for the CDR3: TGTGCCAGCAGCCCTATGGGGGGGCCTAGCAATCAGCCCCAGCATTTT. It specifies CASSPMGGPSNQPQHF.

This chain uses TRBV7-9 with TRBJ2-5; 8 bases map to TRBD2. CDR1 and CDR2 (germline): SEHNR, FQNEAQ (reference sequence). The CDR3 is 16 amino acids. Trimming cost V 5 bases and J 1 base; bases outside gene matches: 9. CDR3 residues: CASSPRPTSGQETQYF. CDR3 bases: TGTGCCAGCAGCCCCCGACCAACTAGCGGCCAAGAGACCCAGTACTTC.

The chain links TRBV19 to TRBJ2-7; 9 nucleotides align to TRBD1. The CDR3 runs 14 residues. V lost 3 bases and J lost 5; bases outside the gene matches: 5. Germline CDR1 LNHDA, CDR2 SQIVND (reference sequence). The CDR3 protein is CASSIGGTGNEQYF. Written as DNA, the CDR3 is TGTGCCAGTAGTATCGGCGGGACAGGGAACGAGCAGTACTTC.

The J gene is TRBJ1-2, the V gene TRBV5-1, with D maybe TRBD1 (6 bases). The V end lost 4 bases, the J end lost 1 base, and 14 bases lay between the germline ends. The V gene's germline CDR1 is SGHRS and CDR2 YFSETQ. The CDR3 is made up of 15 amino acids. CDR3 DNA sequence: TGCGCCAGCAGCGAGGGACAAAATATTAACTATGGCTACACCTTC. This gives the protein CASSEGQNINYGYTF.

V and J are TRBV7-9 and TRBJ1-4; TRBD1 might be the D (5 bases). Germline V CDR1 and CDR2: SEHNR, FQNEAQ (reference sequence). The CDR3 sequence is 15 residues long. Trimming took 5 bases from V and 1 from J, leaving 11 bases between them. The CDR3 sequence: CASSPPGQTNEKLFF. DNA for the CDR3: TGTGCCAGCAGCCCACCAGGGCAAACTAATGAAAAACTGTTTTTT.